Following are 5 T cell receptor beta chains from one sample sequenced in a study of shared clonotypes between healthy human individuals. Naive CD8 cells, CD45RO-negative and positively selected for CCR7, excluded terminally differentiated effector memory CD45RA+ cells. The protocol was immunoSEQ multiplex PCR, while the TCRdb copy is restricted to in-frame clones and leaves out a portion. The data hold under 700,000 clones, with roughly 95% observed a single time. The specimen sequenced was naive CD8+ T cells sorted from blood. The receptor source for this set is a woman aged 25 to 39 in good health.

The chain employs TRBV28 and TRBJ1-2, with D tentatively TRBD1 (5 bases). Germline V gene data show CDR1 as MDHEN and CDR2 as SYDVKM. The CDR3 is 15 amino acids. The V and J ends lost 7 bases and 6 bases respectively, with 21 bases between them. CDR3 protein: CASKGVRGQWNGYTF. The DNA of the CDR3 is TGTGCCAGCAAAGGGGTGAGAGGGCAGTGGAATGGCTACACCTTC.

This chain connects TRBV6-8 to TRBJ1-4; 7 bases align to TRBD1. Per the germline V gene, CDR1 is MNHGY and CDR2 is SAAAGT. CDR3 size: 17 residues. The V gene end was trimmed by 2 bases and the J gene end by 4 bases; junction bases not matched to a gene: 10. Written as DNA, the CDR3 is TGTGCCAGCAGTTACCTCGGAGGGGGCGCCGGTAATGAAAAACTGTTTTTT. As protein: CASSYLGGGAGNEKLFF.

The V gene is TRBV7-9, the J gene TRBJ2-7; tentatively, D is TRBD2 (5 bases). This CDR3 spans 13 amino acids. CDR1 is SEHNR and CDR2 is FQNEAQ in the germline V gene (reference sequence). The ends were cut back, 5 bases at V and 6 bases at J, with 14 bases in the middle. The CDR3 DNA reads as TGTGCCAGCAGCCCCCCACGGGGATCCGAGCAGTACTTC. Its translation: CASSPPRGSEQYF.

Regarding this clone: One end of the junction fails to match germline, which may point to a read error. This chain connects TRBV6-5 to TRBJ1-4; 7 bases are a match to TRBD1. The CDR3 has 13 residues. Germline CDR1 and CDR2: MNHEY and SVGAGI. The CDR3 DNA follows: TGTGCCAGCCGTTACAGGGGCGGTGAAAAACTGTTTTTT. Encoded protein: CASRYRGGEKLFF.

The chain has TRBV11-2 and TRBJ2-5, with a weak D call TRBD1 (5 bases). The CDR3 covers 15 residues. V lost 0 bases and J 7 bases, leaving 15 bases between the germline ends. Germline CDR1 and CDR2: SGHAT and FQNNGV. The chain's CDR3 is CASSLDWGQFMTQYF. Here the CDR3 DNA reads TGTGCCAGCAGCTTAGATTGGGGCCAGTTTATGACCCAGTACTTC.